This TCR beta chain was identified during a study of blood T cell repertoires in COVID-19. The length of the CDR3 is 16 residues. Germline V gene data show CDR1 as KGHDR and CDR2 as SFDVKD. V shed 3 bases and J 2 bases; nucleotides not matched to a gene: 5. This table comes from immunoSEQ multiplex PCR, and its TCRdb copy is limited to in-frame clones, with some not included. The data contain about 310,000 clones, 87% of them singletons. This receptor was identified in a man over 45 with active or convalescent COVID-19. This chain joins TRBV24-1 and TRBJ2-3; 9 bases agree with TRBD2. The specimen sequenced was peripheral blood. The CDR3 region has the DNA TGTGCCACCAGTGATGCCCAGCGGGGGGACACAGATACGCAGTATTTT. This translates into CATSDAQRGDTDTQYF.